The source of this T cell receptor (beta chain) is a study of blood T cell repertoires in COVID-19. V dropped 0 bases and J dropped 6; count of bases not matched to a gene: 2. This CDR3 is built from 15 residues. The V gene's germline CDR1 is MNHEY and CDR2 SVGAGI. As processed by the authors: Researchers report that nucleated cell counts were estimated from reference gene primer amplification. Profiling relied on immunoSEQ multiplex PCR, and the TCRdb table lists in-frame clones only, not all of them. The D gene and trimming were derived from the DNA, and the V and J assignments and clone size from that table. Of tens of thousands of clones detected, more than 70% appear once; the ten largest clones hold 7.2%.

The chain carries TRBV6-5 and TRBJ1-6; 7 positions match TRBD1. The receptor's source is a man aged 55 to 70 with acute or convalescent COVID-19. Sequenced sample: peripheral blood. CDR3 residues: CASSYSNRGNSPLHF. CDR3 nucleotide sequence: TGTGCCAGCAGTTACTCGAACAGGGGTAATTCACCCCTCCACTTT.